This passage covers 30 T cell receptor beta chains from one sample sequenced in a study of T-cell reconstitution after alpha-beta-depleted transplantation in children (dated by TCRdb to 2016 to 2017). Library creation used PCR. Sequenced on an Illumina HiSeq 2500. TCR libraries were prepared with molecular barcoding, using unique molecular identifiers to normalize TCRbeta repertoire quantification. TCRdb reran the public reads through fastp at Q25 and MiXCR, keeping productive beta chains. Identical CDR3 protein sequences are pooled into one entry, listed with their most common genes and DNA. The sample profile shows about 180,000 distinct CDR3 sequences; 11% of them were found once. The ten largest clones represent 13% of the sample. The meaning of the sample's treatment or condition label: allogeneic hematopoietic cell transplantation with graft depleted of TCRalphabeta T cells and CD19 B cells.

Sequencing used PBMCs, obtained before TCRalphabeta/CD19-depleted stem cell transplant. The receptors were gathered from a boy aged 2-15 years with acute myeloid leukemia, due to receive a stem cell transplant.

This clonotype has at least ten counts. J is TRBJ1-1 and V is TRBV20-1; tentatively, D is TRBD1 (6 bases). Per germline, CDR1 DFQATT and CDR2 SNEGSKA (reference sequence). V was cut by 3 bases and J by 0 bases, with 8 bases left in between. The CDR3 is made up of 13 amino acids. This chain's CDR3 is CSASSGVNTEAFF. The CDR3 nucleotides read TGCAGTGCTAGTTCAGGGGTGAACACTGAAGCTTTCTTT.

Many counts were recorded for this clonotype. The chain couples TRBV20-1 to TRBJ2-3; D might be TRBD2 (6 bases). CDR3 length: 15 amino acids. The germline V and J ends were trimmed by 4 bases and 6 bases, with 20 bases remaining between them. CDR1 is DFQATT, CDR2 SNEGSKA, per germline (reference sequence). The CDR3 DNA follows: TGCAGTGCTACTTTCCTCGCTGGGGGGTTCGATACGCAGTATTTT. Amino acid sequence: CSATFLAGGFDTQYF.

In this sample, this clonotype turned up many times. This chain connects TRBV5-1 to TRBJ2-2, with D possibly being TRBD1 or TRBD2 (5 bases each). CDR1 is SGHRS, CDR2 YFSETQ, per germline. The CDR3 has 15 residues. The V end was cut by 2 bases, the J end by 3 bases, with 11 bases between. The CDR3 sequence: CASSFRGVDTGELFF. Here the CDR3 DNA reads TGCGCCAGCAGCTTTAGAGGGGTGGACACCGGGGAGCTGTTTTTT.

This clonotype was counted at least ten times. The CDR3 region has the DNA TGTGCCAGTTCTCAGGGTAGGTCTCGAAGCAATCAGCCCCAGCATTTT. This codes for CASSQGRSRSNQPQHF. The V gene is TRBV19, the J gene TRBJ1-5; possibly TRBD1 for D (5 bases). Germline V gene lookup returns CDR1 LNHDA and CDR2 SQIVND (reference sequence). This CDR3 has 16 residues. V lost 8 bases to trimming and J lost 1 base, with 18 bases between them.

This clonotype has at least ten counts. The rearrangement joins TRBV15 to TRBJ1-1; a possible D gene is TRBD1 (5 bases). The CDR3 spans 11 residues. V lost 8 bases to trimming and J lost 5 bases, with 9 bases between them. Per germline, CDR1 LNHNV and CDR2 YYDKDF (reference sequence). The CDR3 loop reads CATYGGTEAFF. The CDR3 DNA sequence: TGTGCCACCTACGGGGGGACTGAAGCTTTCTTT.

This clonotype was picked up many times. V is TRBV5-1 and J is TRBJ2-7, with 8 positions matching TRBD2. V trimming: 1 base; J trimming: 4 bases; junction bases outside the gene matches: 7. The CDR3 totals 15 residues. Germline CDR1 and CDR2: SGHRS and YFSETQ. CDR3 DNA sequence: TGCGCCAGCAGCTTGAGTAGCGGGATGGTGTACGAGCAGTACTTC. Amino acids: CASSLSSGMVYEQYF.

The table lists this clonotype with many counts. The chain uses TRBV4-1 and TRBJ2-3, with D possibly being TRBD1 (6 bases). CDR3 size: 11 residues. Trimming took off 8 bases at V and 5 bases at J, with 8 bases between the two ends. The germline V gene has CDR1 MGHRA and CDR2 YSYEKL. The CDR3, as DNA: TGCGCCAGCGGGGGCCGAGATACGCAGTATTTT. Its translation: CASGGRDTQYF.

This clonotype was found many times. V and J are TRBV11-1 and TRBJ1-1; D is ambiguous. The germline CDR1 and CDR2 sequences are SGHAT and FQDESV (reference sequence). The CDR3 is made up of 18 amino acids. V lost 0 bases and J 1 base, leaving 18 bases between the germline ends. The CDR3 protein is CASSLARSQVMTNTEAFF. Here the CDR3 DNA reads TGTGCCAGCAGCTTAGCGCGGTCTCAGGTCATGACGAACACTGAAGCTTTCTTT.

This clonotype appeared many times. The rearrangement joins TRBV20-1 to TRBJ1-5; D is ambiguous. The CDR3 sequence is 12 residues long. Trimming took 2 bases from V and 2 from J, leaving 4 bases between them. Germline V gene lookup returns CDR1 DFQATT and CDR2 SNEGSKA (reference sequence). The CDR3 coding sequence is TGCAGTGCTAGACAGGGCAATCAGCCCCAGCATTTT. This codes for CSARQGNQPQHF.

This clonotype was seen at least ten times. The chain links TRBV5-1 to TRBJ2-5; TRBD2 aligns across 13 bases. The V gene end was trimmed by 3 bases and the J gene end by 2 bases; junction bases not matched to a gene: 10. The CDR3 runs 18 residues. Looked up from germline, CDR1 is SGHRS and CDR2 is YFSETQ. CDR3 sequence: CASSSIGTSGNLQETQYF. The DNA for the CDR3 is TGCGCCAGCAGCTCCATTGGGACTAGCGGGAACCTACAAGAGACCCAGTACTTC.

This clonotype was detected ten times or more. V and J are TRBV5-1 and TRBJ1-2; unclear D gene. The CDR3 has 13 residues. V was pared by 4 bases and J by 8 bases, with 15 bases between. Germline loops: CDR1 SGHRS, CDR2 YFSETQ. Here the CDR3 reads CASSLHGDDGYTF. The CDR3 nucleotides are TGCGCCAGCAGCCTCCACGGGGATGACGGCTACACCTTC.

This clonotype was detected ten times or more. This rearrangement joins TRBV6-1 to TRBJ2-1; the match to TRBD1 covers 10 bases. Losses at the gene ends were 3 bases for V and 8 bases for J; bases not matched to a gene: 4. Germline lookup yields CDR1 MNHNS and CDR2 SASEGT. The CDR3 sequence is 14 residues long. DNA of the CDR3: TGTGCCAGCAGTGAGGACAGGGGGGTCGATGAGCAGTTCTTC. It encodes CASSEDRGVDEQFF.

This clonotype was observed many times. The genes are TRBV12-3 or TRBV12-4 and TRBJ2-7; 12 nucleotides agree with TRBD1. Trimming cost V 7 bases and J 6 bases; bases outside gene matches: 7. This CDR3 region has 14 residues. CDR3 region: CASNPGTGGIEQYF. Here the CDR3 DNA reads TGTGCCAGCAATCCCGGGACAGGGGGCATCGAGCAGTACTTC.

This clonotype has at least ten counts. The V and J genes are TRBV4-1 and TRBJ2-2; tentatively, D is TRBD1 or TRBD2 (6 bases each). This CDR3 is 16 amino acids long. The V end was cut by 3 bases, the J end by 6 bases, with 17 bases between. Germline assignment: CDR1 MGHRA and CDR2 YSYEKL. This CDR3 is CASSQGLTGAPGELFF. In DNA, the CDR3 is TGCGCCAGCAGCCAGGGTCTTACGGGGGCCCCCGGGGAGCTGTTTTTT.

This clonotype was observed many times. The chain employs TRBV20-1 and TRBJ1-5, with D unresolved. The CDR3 runs 13 residues. V was pared by 1 base and J by 2 bases, with 6 bases between. Looked up from germline, CDR1 is DFQATT and CDR2 is SNEGSKA (reference sequence). This chain's CDR3 is CSARVTGNQPQHF. CDR3 DNA sequence: TGCAGTGCTAGAGTCACGGGCAATCAGCCCCAGCATTTT.

This clonotype was observed at least ten times. The chain uses TRBV7-9 and TRBJ1-1; D not resolved. CDR3 length: 15 amino acids. CDR1 and CDR2 from the germline V gene are SEHNR and FQNEAQ (reference sequence). Trimming stripped 1 base from V and 2 bases from J, with 11 bases between. CDR3 in DNA: TGTGCCAGCAGCTTAGAGGAGGAACTTAACACTGAAGCTTTCTTT. The encoded protein is CASSLEEELNTEAFF.

At least ten counts were recorded for this clonotype. The CDR3 protein is CASSSGTGNYEQYV. Here the CDR3 DNA reads TGCGCCAGCAGCTCCGGGACAGGGAACTACGAGCAGTACGTC. The chain uses TRBV5-1 and TRBJ2-7; TRBD1 agrees at 9 bases. Germline loops: CDR1 SGHRS, CDR2 YFSETQ. CDR3 length: 14 amino acids. V shed 3 bases, J shed 3 bases, and the junction held 4 bases outside the gene matches.

This clonotype was seen repeatedly, ten times or more. This sequence joins TRBV27 and TRBJ2-2; D could derive from TRBD1 or TRBD2 (5 bases each). In germline, CDR1 is MNHEY, CDR2 SMNVEV (reference sequence). Trimming removed 9 bases from V and 3 bases from J, with 8 bases in between. The CDR3 sequence is 12 residues long. The CDR3 DNA reads TGTGCCAGTATGGGGGACACCGGGGAGCTGTTTTTT. This translates into CASMGDTGELFF.

This clonotype was seen ten or more times. The chain couples TRBV15 to TRBJ2-3; 8 bases are a match to TRBD2. Germline CDR1 is LNHNV and CDR2 is YYDKDF (reference sequence). V gave up 1 base and J gave up 1 base; unmatched junction bases: 7. The CDR3 covers 17 residues. CDR3 loop: CATSRGGLVARTDTQYF. The CDR3 region has the DNA TGTGCCACCAGCAGAGGGGGACTAGTCGCTCGCACAGATACGCAGTATTTT.

This clonotype has at least ten counts. V and J are TRBV10-3 and TRBJ1-2, with 9 bases identical to TRBD1. After removal of 0 bases from V and 4 bases from J, the junction contained 9 bases not matched to a gene. Germline values: CDR1 ENHRY, CDR2 SYGVKD. The CDR3 extends over 17 amino acids. As DNA, the CDR3 is TGTGCCATCAGTGAGTCGAGTAATACAGGGGGCGCCTATGGCTACACCTTC. Translated, it gives CAISESSNTGGAYGYTF.

To note about this clonotype: With a much larger clone just one base away, this may be a read error. The conserved phenylalanine or tryptophan normally closing the CDR3 is absent here, so this likely arose from a read error. The J gene is TRBJ2-3, the V gene TRBV15, with D possibly matching TRBD2 (6 bases). The CDR3 is made up of 13 amino acids. Germline CDR1 and CDR2: LNHNV and YYDKDF (reference sequence). Deletions cut 3 bases from V and 5 bases from J, with 9 bases between. Here the CDR3 reads CATSRGGEDTQYL. The CDR3 region has the DNA TGTGCCACCAGCAGGGGCGGGGAAGATACGCAGTATTTA.

This clonotype was picked up many times. The genes are TRBV11-2 and TRBJ2-1; maybe TRBD1 (5 bases). CDR1 is SGHAT, CDR2 FQNNGV, per germline. The CDR3 has 14 residues. Deletions cut 5 bases from V and 3 bases from J, with 11 bases between. The DNA of the CDR3 is TGTGCCAGCAGCCATGAGACAGACTACAATGAGCAGTTCTTC. This translates into CASSHETDYNEQFF.

Worth noting for this clonotype: Mismatch with germline at one junction end may stem from a read error. The chain carries TRBV11-1 and TRBJ2-5; D remains unclear. The CDR3 has 12 amino acids. CDR1 and CDR2 (germline): SGHAT, FQDESV (reference sequence). CDR3 in amino acids: CASSLVSETHYF. CDR3 bases: TGTGCCAGCAGCTTAGTATCCGAGACCCATTACTTC. Together with reference TRBV11-1 and TRBJ2-5, the CDR3 gives the full variable domain: EAEVAQSPRYKITEKSQAVAFWCDPISGHATLYWYRQILGQGPELLVQFQDESVVDDSQLPKDRFSAERLKGVDSTLKIQPAELGDSAMYLCASSLVSETHYFGPGTRLLVL.

There are many counts of this clonotype. This chain links TRBV20-1 with TRBJ2-3; possible D gene TRBD2, 5 bases. Germline V gives CDR1 DFQATT, CDR2 SNEGSKA (reference sequence). Trimming removed 6 bases at V and 2 bases at J, with 18 bases between. The CDR3 totals 15 residues. The CDR3 region has the DNA TGCAGTGCCGGGATACTACGGCCCCACACAGATACGCAGTATTTT. This gives the protein CSAGILRPHTDTQYF.

This clonotype was observed many times. This chain uses TRBV20-1 with TRBJ1-1; D unresolved. Germline V lookup: CDR1 DFQATT, CDR2 SNEGSKA (reference sequence). This CDR3 comprises 14 residues. Trimming shortened V by 2 bases and J by 3 bases, and 13 bases separated the two germline ends. The CDR3 DNA is TGCAGTGCTAGACAAAATAGTGCGGACACTGAAGCTTTCTTT. It is translated as CSARQNSADTEAFF.

This clonotype showed up just a few times. This chain connects TRBV28 to TRBJ1-5, with 10 bases matching TRBD1. This CDR3 spans 16 amino acids. CDR1 is MDHEN and CDR2 is SYDVKM in the germline V gene. Unmatched junction bases numbered 5, after V lost 3 bases and J lost 3 bases. CDR3 sequence: CASSFRQGAFNQPQHF. In DNA, the CDR3 is TGTGCCAGCAGTTTCCGACAGGGGGCCTTCAATCAGCCCCAGCATTTT.

This clonotype was detected many times. This chain uses TRBV5-6 with TRBJ1-5, with D tentatively TRBD1 (5 bases). Germline CDR1 reads SGHDT; CDR2 reads YYEEEE. Trimming left V 3 bases short and J 1 base short, with 14 bases between. The CDR3 loop spans 16 amino acids. The CDR3 spells CASSSVGLRSNQPQHF. The CDR3, as DNA: TGTGCCAGCAGCTCAGTGGGACTTCGGAGCAATCAGCCCCAGCATTTT. Variable domain in full (rest from reference TRBV5-6 and TRBJ1-5): DAGVTQSPTHLIKTRGQQVTLRCSPKSGHDTVSWYQQALGQGPQFIFQYYEEEERQRGNFPDRFSGHQFPNYSSELNVNALLLGDSALYLCASSSVGLRSNQPQHFGDGTRLSIL.

As regards this clonotype: A much larger clone differs from this one at a single base, so this may be a read error. The gene calls are TRBV20-1 and TRBJ2-2, with a tentative D call TRBD2 (5 bases). The germline gives CDR1 DFQATT, CDR2 SNEGSKA (reference sequence). The CDR3 is made up of 15 amino acids. The CDR3 loop reads CCASPPNENTGELFF. CDR3 DNA sequence: TGCTGTGCTAGCCCTCCCAACGAGAACACCGGGGAGCTGTTTTTT.

This clonotype was found many times. The V and J genes are TRBV6-1 and TRBJ2-4, with 9 positions matching TRBD1. With 3 bases clipped from V and 1 base from J, the junction kept 4 bases outside the gene matches. Germline CDR1 is MNHNS and CDR2 is SASEGT. This CDR3 comprises 16 residues. CDR3 DNA sequence: TGTGCCAGCAGTGACCGGACAGGGGTCGCCAAAAACATTCAGTACTTC. Encoded protein: CASSDRTGVAKNIQYF.

This clonotype has ten or more counts. The chain has TRBV20-1 and TRBJ1-6, with TRBD1 matching 8 bases. This CDR3 has 15 amino acids. From germline, CDR1 is DFQATT and CDR2 SNEGSKA (reference sequence). V shed 6 bases, J shed 10 bases, and the junction held 14 bases outside the gene matches. CDR3 loop: CSAPTAGQGTSPLHF. The CDR3 DNA is TGCAGTGCCCCCACCGCCGGACAGGGTACCTCACCCCTCCACTTT.